The 2 T cell receptor beta chains below were found in one sample sequenced in a study of blood T cells in healthy people across ages. Primers used in a second PCR of roughly 6 to 11 cycles were a sample-barcoded 5' primer and a J-beta primer mix. TCRdb used MiXCR to reprocess the 5' RACE reads, holding one entry per CDR3 protein. The sample consists of around 800,000 distinct CDR3 sequences, about 45% of them appearing once. The sequencing input was blood. These receptors were taken from an elderly man in good health.

In DNA, the CDR3 is TGCGCCAGCAGCCAGTGGCAGGGGGTATACGAGCAGTACTTC. Translating it yields CASSQWQGVYEQYF. The rearrangement joins TRBV4-1 to TRBJ2-7, with 7 nucleotides matching TRBD1. The CDR3 sequence is 14 residues long. The V and J ends lost 3 bases and 4 bases, in that order; junction bases with no gene match: 6. CDR1 and CDR2 from the germline V gene are MGHRA and YSYEKL.

The sample holds many counts of this clonotype. The genes are TRBV7-2 and TRBJ1-2; D is undetermined. This CDR3 has 13 amino acids. Between the trimmed V and J ends, which lost 1 base and 8 bases, there was a span of 11 bases. The germline CDR1 and CDR2 sequences are SGHTA and FQGNSA. CDR3 loop: CASSLELQLGYTF. The CDR3 DNA reads TGTGCCAGCAGCTTAGAGCTACAATTAGGCTACACCTTC.